This T cell receptor (beta chain) is from a study of beta chain features in type 1 diabetes. General observations from the study: Type 1 diabetes patients had TCRB CDR3s that were shorter (moderately but significantly so) in all four CD4+ subsets. Reads derived from cDNA could over-represent cells showing high TCR expression.

As regards this clone: Its antigen remains unidentified.

Expressed TCRB transcripts were sequenced after all isolated RNA was converted to cDNA. Generated by immunoSEQ multiplex PCR, the TCRdb table keeps only in-frame clones and is missing some. The sample contains roughly 370,000 clones, roughly 13% of which appear only once. V was cut by 1 base and J by 4 bases, with 13 bases left in between. CDR3 size: 16 residues. The germline V gene encodes CDR1 SEHNR and CDR2 FQNEAQ (reference sequence). Sequencing input: naive CD4+ T cells from blood. This clonotype was sampled from a man aged 25 to 40 in good health. The chain couples TRBV7-9 to TRBJ1-4, with D hard to call. The DNA for the CDR3 is TGTGCCAGCAGCTTAGTTGCCGGCCTGGATAATGAAAAACTGTTTTTT. Its protein product is CASSLVAGLDNEKLFF.